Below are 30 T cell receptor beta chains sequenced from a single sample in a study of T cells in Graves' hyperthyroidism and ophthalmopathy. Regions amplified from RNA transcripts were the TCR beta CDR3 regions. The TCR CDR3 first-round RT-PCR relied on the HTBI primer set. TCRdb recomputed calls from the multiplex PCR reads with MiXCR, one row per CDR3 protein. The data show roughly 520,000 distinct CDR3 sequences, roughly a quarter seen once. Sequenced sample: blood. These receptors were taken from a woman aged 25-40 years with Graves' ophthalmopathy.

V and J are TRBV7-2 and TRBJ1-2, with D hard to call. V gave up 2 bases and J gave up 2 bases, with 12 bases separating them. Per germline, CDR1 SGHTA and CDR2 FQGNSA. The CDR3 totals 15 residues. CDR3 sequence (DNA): TGTGCCAGCAGCTTAATCCTGGGGAGGAACTATGGCTACACCTTC. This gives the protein CASSLILGRNYGYTF.

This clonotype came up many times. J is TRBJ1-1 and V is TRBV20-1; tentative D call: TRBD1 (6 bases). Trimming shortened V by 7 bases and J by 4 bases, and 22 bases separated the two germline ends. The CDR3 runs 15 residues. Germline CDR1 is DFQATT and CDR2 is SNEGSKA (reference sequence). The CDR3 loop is CSVQRGGVLGTEAFF. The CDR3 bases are TGCAGTGTTCAACGTGGGGGCGTTCTTGGCACTGAAGCTTTCTTT.

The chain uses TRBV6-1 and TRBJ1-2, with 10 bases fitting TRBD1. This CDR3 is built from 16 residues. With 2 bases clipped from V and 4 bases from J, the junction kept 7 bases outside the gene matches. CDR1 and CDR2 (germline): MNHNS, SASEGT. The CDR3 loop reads CASSEIGTGDPYGYTF. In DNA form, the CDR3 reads TGTGCCAGCAGTGAAATAGGGACAGGGGATCCCTATGGCTACACCTTC.

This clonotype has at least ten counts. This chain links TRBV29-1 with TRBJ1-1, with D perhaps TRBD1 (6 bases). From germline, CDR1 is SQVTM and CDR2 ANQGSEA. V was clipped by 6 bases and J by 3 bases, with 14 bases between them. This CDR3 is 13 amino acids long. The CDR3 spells CSVRRQEYTEAFF. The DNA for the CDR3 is TGCAGCGTACGGAGACAGGAGTACACTGAAGCTTTCTTT.

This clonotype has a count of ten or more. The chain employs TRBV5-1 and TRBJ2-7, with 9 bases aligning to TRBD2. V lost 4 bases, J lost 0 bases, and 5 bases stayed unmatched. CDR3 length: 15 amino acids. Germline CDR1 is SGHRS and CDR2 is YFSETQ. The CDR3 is CASSLSGGNSYEQYF. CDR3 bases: TGCGCCAGCAGCCTTAGCGGGGGAAACTCCTACGAGCAGTACTTC.

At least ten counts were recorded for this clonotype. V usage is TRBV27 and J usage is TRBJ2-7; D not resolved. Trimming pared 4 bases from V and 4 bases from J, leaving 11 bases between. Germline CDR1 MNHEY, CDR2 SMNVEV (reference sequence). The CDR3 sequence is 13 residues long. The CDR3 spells CASSSQSRYEQYF. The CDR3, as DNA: TGTGCCAGCAGTTCCCAATCCCGGTACGAGCAGTACTTC.

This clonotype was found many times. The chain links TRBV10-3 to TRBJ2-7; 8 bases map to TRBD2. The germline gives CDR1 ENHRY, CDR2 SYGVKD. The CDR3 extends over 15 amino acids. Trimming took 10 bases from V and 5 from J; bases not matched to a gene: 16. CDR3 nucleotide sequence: TGTGCCACCCAGACGAAAGCGGGAGAATTCAACGAGCAGTACTTC. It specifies CATQTKAGEFNEQYF.

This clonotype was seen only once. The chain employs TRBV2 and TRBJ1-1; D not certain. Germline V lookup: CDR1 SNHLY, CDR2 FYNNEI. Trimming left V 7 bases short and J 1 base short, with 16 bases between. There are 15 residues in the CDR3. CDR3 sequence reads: CASISSRAANTEAFF. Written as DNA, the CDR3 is TGTGCCAGCATCAGCAGTAGGGCGGCGAACACTGAAGCTTTCTTT. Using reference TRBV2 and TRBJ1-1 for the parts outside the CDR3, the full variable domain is EPEVTQTPSHQVTQMGQEVILRCVPISNHLYFYWYRQILGQKVEFLVSFYNNEISEKSEIFDDQFSVERPDGSNFTLKIRSTKLEDSAMYFCASISSRAANTEAFFGQGTRLTVV.

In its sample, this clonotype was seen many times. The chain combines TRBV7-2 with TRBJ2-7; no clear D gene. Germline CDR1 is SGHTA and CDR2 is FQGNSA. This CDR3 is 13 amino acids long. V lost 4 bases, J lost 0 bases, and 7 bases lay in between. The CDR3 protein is CASSSLSSYEQYF. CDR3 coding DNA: TGTGCCAGCAGCTCCCTCAGCTCCTACGAGCAGTACTTC.

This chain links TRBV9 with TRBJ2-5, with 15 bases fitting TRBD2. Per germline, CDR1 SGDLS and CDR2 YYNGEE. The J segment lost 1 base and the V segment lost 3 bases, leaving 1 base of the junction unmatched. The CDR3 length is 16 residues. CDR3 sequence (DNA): TGTGCCAGCAGCGGGACTAGCGGGGGGGCCCAAGAGACCCAGTACTTC. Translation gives CASSGTSGGAQETQYF.

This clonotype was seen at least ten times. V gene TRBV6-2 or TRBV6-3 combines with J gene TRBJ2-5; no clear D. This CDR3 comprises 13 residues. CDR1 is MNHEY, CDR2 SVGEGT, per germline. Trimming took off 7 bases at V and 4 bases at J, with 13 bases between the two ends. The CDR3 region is CASTRRVAETQYF. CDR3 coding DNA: TGTGCCAGCACTAGGCGTGTTGCAGAGACCCAGTACTTC.

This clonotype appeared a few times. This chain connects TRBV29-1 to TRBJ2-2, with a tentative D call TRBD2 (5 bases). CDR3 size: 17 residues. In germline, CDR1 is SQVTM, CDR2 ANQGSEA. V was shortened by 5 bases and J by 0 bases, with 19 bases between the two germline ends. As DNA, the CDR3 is TGCAGCGTTCGGTCCACGGCCAAGGGAGCGAACACCGGGGAGCTGTTTTTT. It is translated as CSVRSTAKGANTGELFF.

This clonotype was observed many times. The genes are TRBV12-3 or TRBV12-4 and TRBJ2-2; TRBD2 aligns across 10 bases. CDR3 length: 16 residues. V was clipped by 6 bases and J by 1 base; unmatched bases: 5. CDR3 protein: CASRDTSGENTGELFF. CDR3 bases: TGTGCCAGCAGAGATACTAGCGGGGAGAACACCGGGGAGCTGTTTTTT.

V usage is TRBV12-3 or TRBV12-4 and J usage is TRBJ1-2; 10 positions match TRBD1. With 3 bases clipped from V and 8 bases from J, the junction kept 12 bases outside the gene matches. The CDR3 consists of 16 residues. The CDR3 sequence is CASSFGPGTGARGYTF. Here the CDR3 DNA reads TGTGCCAGCAGTTTCGGCCCGGGGACAGGGGCGCGGGGCTACACCTTC.

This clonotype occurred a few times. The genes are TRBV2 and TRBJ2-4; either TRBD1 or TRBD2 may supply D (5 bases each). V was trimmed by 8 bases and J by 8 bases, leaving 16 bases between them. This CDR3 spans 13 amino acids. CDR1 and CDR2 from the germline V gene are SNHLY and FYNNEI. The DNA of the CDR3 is TGTGCCAGCTTCCGGGACGGCAATTACATTCAGTACTTC. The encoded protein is CASFRDGNYIQYF.

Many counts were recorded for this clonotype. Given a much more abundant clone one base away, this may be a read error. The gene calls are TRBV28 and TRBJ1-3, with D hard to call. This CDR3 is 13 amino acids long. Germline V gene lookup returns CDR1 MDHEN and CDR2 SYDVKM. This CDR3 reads CASSDPPGNAIYF. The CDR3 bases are TGTGCCAGCAGTGATCCGCCGGGAAACGCCATATATTTT.

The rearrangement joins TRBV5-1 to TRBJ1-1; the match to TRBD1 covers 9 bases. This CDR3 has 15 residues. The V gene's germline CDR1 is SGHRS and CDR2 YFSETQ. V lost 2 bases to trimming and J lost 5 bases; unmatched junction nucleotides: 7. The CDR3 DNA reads TGCGCCAGCAGCTTACAGGGGGCGCGGGAGACTGAAGCTTTCTTT. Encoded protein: CASSLQGARETEAFF.

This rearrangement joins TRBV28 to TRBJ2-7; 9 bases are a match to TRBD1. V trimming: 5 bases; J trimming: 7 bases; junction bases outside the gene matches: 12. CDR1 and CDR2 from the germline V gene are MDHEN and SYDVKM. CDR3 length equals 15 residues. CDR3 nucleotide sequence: TGTGCCAGCAGTATAGAAGGGACAGGGTCGGGGGAGCAGTACTTC. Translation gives CASSIEGTGSGEQYF.

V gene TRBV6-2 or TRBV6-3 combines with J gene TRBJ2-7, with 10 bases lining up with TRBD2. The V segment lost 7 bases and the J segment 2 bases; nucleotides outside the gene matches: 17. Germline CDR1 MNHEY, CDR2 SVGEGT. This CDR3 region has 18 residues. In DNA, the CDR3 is TGTGCCAGCAACCCGGGACTAGCGCGAGAGTTGAGAACCTACGAGCAGTACTTC. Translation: CASNPGLARELRTYEQYF.

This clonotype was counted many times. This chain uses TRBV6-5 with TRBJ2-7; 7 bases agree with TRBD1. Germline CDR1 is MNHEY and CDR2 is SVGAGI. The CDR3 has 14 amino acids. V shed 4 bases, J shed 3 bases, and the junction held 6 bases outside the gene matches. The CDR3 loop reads CASSLQTGLYEQYF. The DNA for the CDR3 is TGTGCCAGCAGTTTACAGACAGGGCTCTACGAGCAGTACTTC.

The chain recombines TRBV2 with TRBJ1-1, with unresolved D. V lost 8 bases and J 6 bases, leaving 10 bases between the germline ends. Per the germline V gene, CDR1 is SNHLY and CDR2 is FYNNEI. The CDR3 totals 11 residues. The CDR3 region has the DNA TGTGCCAGCCTGTATTTACCTGAAGCTTTCTTT. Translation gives CASLYLPEAFF.

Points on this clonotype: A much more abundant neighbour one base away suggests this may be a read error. The CDR3 sequence is CASSQGIPGNTIYF. CDR3 in DNA: TGTGCCAGCAGCCAAGGCATCCCTGGAAACACCATATATTTT. V is TRBV3-1 and J is TRBJ1-3; D is uncertain. The CDR3 consists of 14 residues. Trimming took off 1 base at V and 2 bases at J, with 6 bases between the two ends. Germline CDR1 reads LGHDT; CDR2 reads YNNKEL (reference sequence). The full variable domain, completed using reference TRBV3-1 and TRBJ1-3, is DTAVSQTPKYLVTQMGNDKSIKCEQNLGHDTMYWYKQDSKKFLKIMFSYNNKELIINETVPNRFSPKSPDKAHLNLHINSLELGDSAVYFCASSQGIPGNTIYFGEGSWLTVV.

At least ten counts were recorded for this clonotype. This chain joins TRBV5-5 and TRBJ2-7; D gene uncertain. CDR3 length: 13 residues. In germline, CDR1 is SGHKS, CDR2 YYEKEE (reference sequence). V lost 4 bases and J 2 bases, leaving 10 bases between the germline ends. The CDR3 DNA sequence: TGTGCCAGCAGCGTCGACAATACCTACGAGCAGTACTTC. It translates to CASSVDNTYEQYF.

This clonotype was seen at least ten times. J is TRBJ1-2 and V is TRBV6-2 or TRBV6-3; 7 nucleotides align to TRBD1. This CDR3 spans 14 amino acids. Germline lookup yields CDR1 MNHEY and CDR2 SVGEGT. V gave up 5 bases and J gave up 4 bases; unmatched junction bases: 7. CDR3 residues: CASSRRTGSYGYTF. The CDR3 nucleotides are TGTGCCAGCAGTAGACGGACAGGAAGCTATGGCTACACCTTC.

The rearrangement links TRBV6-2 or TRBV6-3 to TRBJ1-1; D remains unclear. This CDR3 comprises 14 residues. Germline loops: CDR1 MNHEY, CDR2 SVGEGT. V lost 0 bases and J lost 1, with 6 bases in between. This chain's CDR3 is CASSYSTWNTEAFF. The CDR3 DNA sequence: TGTGCCAGCAGTTACTCTACTTGGAACACTGAAGCTTTCTTT.

In nucleotides, the CDR3 is TGTGCCAGTAGTATAGTGGCTAGCGGGGCCTACGAGCAGTACTTC. It codes for CASSIVASGAYEQYF. The rearrangement joins TRBV19 to TRBJ2-7; 9 nucleotides match TRBD2. Trimming cost V 1 base and J 2 bases; bases outside gene matches: 3. Germline lookup yields CDR1 LNHDA and CDR2 SQIVND (reference sequence). The CDR3 length is 15 residues. Drawing the rest from reference TRBV19 and TRBJ2-7, the complete variable domain is DGGITQSPKYLFRKEGQNVTLSCEQNLNHDAMYWYRQDPGQGLRLIYYSQIVNDFQKGDIAEGYSVSREKKESFPLTVTSAQKNPTAFYLCASSIVASGAYEQYFGPGTRLTVT.

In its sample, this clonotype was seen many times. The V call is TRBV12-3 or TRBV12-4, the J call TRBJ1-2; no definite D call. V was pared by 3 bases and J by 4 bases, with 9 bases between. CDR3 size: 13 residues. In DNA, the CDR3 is TGTGCCAGCAGTTTTACGGGTTCCTATGGCTACACCTTC. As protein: CASSFTGSYGYTF.

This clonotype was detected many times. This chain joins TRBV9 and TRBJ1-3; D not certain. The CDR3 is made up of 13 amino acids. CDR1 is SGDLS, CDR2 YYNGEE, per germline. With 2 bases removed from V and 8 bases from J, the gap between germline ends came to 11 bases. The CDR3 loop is CASSVSPGDTIYF. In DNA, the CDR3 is TGTGCCAGCAGCGTCAGCCCTGGGGACACCATATATTTT.

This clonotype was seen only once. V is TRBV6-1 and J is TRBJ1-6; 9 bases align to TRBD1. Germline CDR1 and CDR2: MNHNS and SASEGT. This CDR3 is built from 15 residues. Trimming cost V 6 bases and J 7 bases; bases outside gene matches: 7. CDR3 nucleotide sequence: TGTGCCAGCAGCCGCACTACAGGGGGCAATTCACCCCTCCACTTT. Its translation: CASSRTTGGNSPLHF.

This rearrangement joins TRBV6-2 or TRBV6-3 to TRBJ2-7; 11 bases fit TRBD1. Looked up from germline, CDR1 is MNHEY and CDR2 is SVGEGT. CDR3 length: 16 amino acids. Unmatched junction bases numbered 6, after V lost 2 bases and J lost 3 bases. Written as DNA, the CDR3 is TGTGCCAGCAGTTACGGCGGGGACAGGGGGTTCTACGAGCAGTACTTC. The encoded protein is CASSYGGDRGFYEQYF.